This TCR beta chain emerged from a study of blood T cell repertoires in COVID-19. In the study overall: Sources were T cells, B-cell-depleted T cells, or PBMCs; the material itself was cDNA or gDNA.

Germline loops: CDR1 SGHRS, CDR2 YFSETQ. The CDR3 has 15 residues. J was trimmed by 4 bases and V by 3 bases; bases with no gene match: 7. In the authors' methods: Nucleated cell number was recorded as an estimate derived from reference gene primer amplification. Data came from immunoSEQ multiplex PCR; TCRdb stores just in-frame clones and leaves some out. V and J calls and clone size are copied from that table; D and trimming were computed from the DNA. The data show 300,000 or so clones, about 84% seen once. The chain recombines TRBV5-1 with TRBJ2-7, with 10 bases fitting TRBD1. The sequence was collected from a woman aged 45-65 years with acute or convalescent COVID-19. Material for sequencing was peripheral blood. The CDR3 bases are TGCGCCAGCAGCTCGGGGGGGACAGGGGAGTACGAGCAGTACTTC. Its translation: CASSSGGTGEYEQYF.